The next 23 T cell receptor beta chains were all read from a single sample in a study of read filtering for tumor transcriptome and immune sequencing. From 350 to 500 ng of RNA, a library with molecular barcoded alpha/delta and beta/gamma adaptors was made. MiXCR, applied by TCRdb to the reads, yields one record per CDR3 protein. This repertoire shows about 93,000 distinct CDR3 sequences, around a fifth found once; its top ten account for 10% to 12%. Sequenced sample: a population of CD138-negative cells sorted from bone marrow. Source of these receptors: a donor at least 40 years old with multiple myeloma.

This clonotype was recorded at least ten times. The chain links TRBV6-5 to TRBJ2-5; 7 bases align to TRBD1. The V and J ends lost 2 bases and 0 bases, in that order; junction bases with no gene match: 3. CDR1 is MNHEY, CDR2 SVGAGI, per germline. The CDR3 length is 15 residues. CDR3 loop: CASSYGTAYQETQYF. The DNA for the CDR3 is TGTGCCAGCAGTTACGGGACAGCGTACCAAGAGACCCAGTACTTC.

This clonotype showed up many times. The rearrangement joins TRBV5-1 to TRBJ1-1; D remains unclear. The CDR3 is 14 amino acids. Trimming shortened V by 3 bases and J by 3 bases, and 12 bases separated the two germline ends. Germline values: CDR1 SGHRS, CDR2 YFSETQ. The CDR3, as DNA: TGCGCCAGCAGCTCGGACGGATTATACACTGAAGCTTTCTTT. Its protein is CASSSDGLYTEAFF.

This clonotype showed up many times. The chain links TRBV4-2 to TRBJ2-7, with D unresolved. CDR1 and CDR2 from the germline V gene are LGHNA and YNFKEQ. V dropped 0 bases and J dropped 2 bases, with 5 bases sitting between them. CDR3 length: 13 amino acids. The CDR3 DNA follows: TGTGCCAGCAGCCAAGATCGAACCTACGAGCAGTACTTC. Translation gives CASSQDRTYEQYF.

This clonotype came up a few times. The chain has TRBV6-6 and TRBJ1-1, with D unclear. The CDR3 covers 13 residues. CDR1 is MNHNY and CDR2 is SVGAGI in the germline V gene (reference sequence). V lost 4 bases and J 2 bases, leaving 8 bases between the germline ends. CDR3 sequence: CASSSQLNTEAFF. The CDR3 DNA sequence: TGTGCCAGCAGTTCCCAGCTTAACACTGAAGCTTTCTTT.

This clonotype was recorded at least ten times. The J gene is TRBJ1-5, the V gene TRBV6-2 or TRBV6-3; no reliable D call. The V gene's germline CDR1 is MNHEY and CDR2 SVGEGT. The CDR3 sequence is 12 residues long. The V and J ends lost 2 bases and 7 bases respectively, with 6 bases between them. For the CDR3, the DNA is TGTGCCAGCAGTTACGGAAGGCAGCCCCAGCATTTT. Translated: CASSYGRQPQHF.

This clonotype was found many times. The rearrangement joins TRBV5-1 to TRBJ2-1, with 7 bases that match TRBD1. The length of the CDR3 is 14 residues. After removal of 4 bases from V and 2 bases from J, the junction contained 3 bases not matched to a gene. Germline values: CDR1 SGHRS, CDR2 YFSETQ. CDR3 loop: CASSDQGAYNEQFF. In nucleotides, the CDR3 is TGCGCCAGCAGCGATCAGGGGGCCTACAATGAGCAGTTCTTC.

In its sample, this clonotype was seen a few times. A clone one base away is much larger, so this may be a read error. The chain recombines TRBV15 with TRBJ2-7; D not resolved. The CDR3 extends over 11 amino acids. Germline V gene sequence: CDR1 LNHNV, CDR2 YYDKDF (reference sequence). V shed 5 bases and J shed 9 bases, with 11 bases lying between them. In DNA form, the CDR3 reads TGTGCCACCAGCGACCGACACGGGCAGTACTTC. It encodes CATSDRHGQYF.

At least ten counts were recorded for this clonotype. The V call is TRBV5-1, the J call TRBJ2-5, with D perhaps TRBD1 or TRBD2 (5 bases each). Germline V gene sequence: CDR1 SGHRS, CDR2 YFSETQ. V shed 4 bases and J shed 7 bases, with 20 bases lying between them. CDR3 length: 15 amino acids. For the CDR3, the DNA is TGCGCCAGCAGCCATACGGGACCACCCGCGGGGACCCAGTACTTC. Protein product: CASSHTGPPAGTQYF.

This clonotype was recorded a few times. The gene calls are TRBV3-1 and TRBJ2-7; D gene ambiguous. CDR3 size: 13 residues. Germline V gives CDR1 LGHDT, CDR2 YNNKEL (reference sequence). With 5 bases removed from V and 3 bases from J, the gap between germline ends came to 11 bases. The CDR3 sequence: CASSFRPDYEQYF. In nucleotides, the CDR3 is TGTGCCAGCAGCTTTAGACCGGACTACGAGCAGTACTTC.

This clonotype was counted many times. The chain couples TRBV5-1 to TRBJ2-5; perhaps TRBD1 as D (5 bases). The germline CDR1 and CDR2 sequences are SGHRS and YFSETQ. The V gene lost 2 bases and the J gene lost 3 bases, with 8 bases spanning the gap. CDR3 length: 13 residues. The CDR3 coding sequence is TGCGCCAGCAGCTTTGTAGGGGAAGAGACCCAGTACTTC. Amino acid sequence: CASSFVGEETQYF.

As regards this clonotype: A junction end diverges from the germline sequence, so it may reflect a read error. The chain is built from TRBV6-5 and TRBJ2-7, with D maybe TRBD1 (5 bases). The CDR3 consists of 11 residues. Germline CDR1 and CDR2: MNHEY and SVGAGI. The CDR3 DNA follows: TGTGCCAGCAGCGACAGTTACGTGCAGTACTTC. Protein sequence: CASSDSYVQYF.

This clonotype was picked up many times. This sequence joins TRBV14 and TRBJ1-4; D gene unclear. The germline V gene has CDR1 SGHDN and CDR2 FVKESK. The CDR3 sequence is 17 residues long. The ends were cut back, 0 bases at V and 0 bases at J, with 11 bases in the middle. The CDR3: CASSQEWAGATNEKLFF. The DNA for the CDR3 is TGTGCCAGCAGCCAAGAATGGGCCGGGGCAACTAATGAAAAACTGTTTTTT.

With respect to this clonotype: Relative to the germline gene, one junction end is altered; a read error may explain this. This sequence joins TRBV3-1 and TRBJ1-4, with D tentatively TRBD1 (6 bases). Germline V CDR1 and CDR2: LGHDT, YNNKEL (reference sequence). This CDR3 has 14 residues. CDR3 sequence: CASSQVTGSGKLYF. CDR3 DNA: TGTGCCAGCAGCCAAGTTACAGGGAGTGGAAAACTGTATTTT.

This clonotype was counted many times. In DNA, the CDR3 is TGTGCCAGCAGCCAAGATAGGGGTGGCCCCCAGCATTTT. Its translation: CASSQDRGGPQHF. V gene TRBV3-1 combines with J gene TRBJ1-5; possibly TRBD1 for D (5 bases). The CDR3 totals 13 residues. The germline gives CDR1 LGHDT, CDR2 YNNKEL (reference sequence). Trimming cost V 0 bases and J 10 bases, with 10 bases left between them. Drawing the rest from reference TRBV3-1 and TRBJ1-5, the complete variable domain is DTAVSQTPKYLVTQMGNDKSIKCEQNLGHDTMYWYKQDSKKFLKIMFSYNNKELIINETVPNRFSPKSPDKAHLNLHINSLELGDSAVYFCASSQDRGGPQHFGDGTRLSIL.

This clonotype was seen ten or more times. This chain links TRBV5-1 with TRBJ2-7, with 10 bases identical to TRBD1. The germline gives CDR1 SGHRS, CDR2 YFSETQ. Trimming at V came to 4 bases and at J to 0 bases, leaving 4 bases not matched to a gene. The CDR3 spans 15 residues. Written as DNA, the CDR3 is TGCGCCAGCAGCATCGGACAGGGGGACTCCTACGAGCAGTACTTC. It yields the protein CASSIGQGDSYEQYF.

This clonotype was counted many times. The chain links TRBV2 to TRBJ2-3, with 12 bases identical to TRBD2. The J segment lost 2 bases and the V segment lost 6 bases, leaving 6 bases of the junction unmatched. The CDR3 covers 16 residues. Looked up from germline, CDR1 is SNHLY and CDR2 is FYNNEI. The CDR3 loop reads CASSLGLAGPTDTQYF. Written as DNA, the CDR3 is TGTGCCAGCAGCTTAGGACTAGCGGGGCCCACAGATACGCAGTATTTT.

This clonotype was counted at least ten times. The chain recombines TRBV5-1 with TRBJ2-7; D may be TRBD2 (5 bases). Trimming removed 4 bases from V and 4 bases from J, with 12 bases in between. The CDR3 runs 13 residues. Germline assignment: CDR1 SGHRS and CDR2 YFSETQ. The CDR3 sequence is CASSTEAPYEQYF. The DNA of the CDR3 is TGCGCCAGCAGCACGGAGGCCCCGTACGAGCAGTACTTC.

With respect to this clonotype: This may stem from a read error, because a much larger clone lies one nucleotide away. The J gene is TRBJ1-1, the V gene TRBV7-2; 8 bases are a match to TRBD1. The CDR3 totals 15 residues. The ends lost 4 bases at V and 5 bases at J; junction bases unmatched: 9. Germline CDR1 SGHTA, CDR2 FQGNSA. The CDR3 sequence: CASSSHQGAGTEAFF. CDR3 sequence (DNA): TGTGCCAGCAGCTCCCACCAGGGGGCGGGGACTGAAGCTTTCTTT.

This clonotype has ten or more counts. CDR3 bases: TGCAGCGTATCGGGACAGATCCAAGAGACCCAGTACTTC. Translation: CSVSGQIQETQYF. The chain recombines TRBV29-1 with TRBJ2-5; 7 bases align to TRBD1. The CDR3 spans 13 residues. From germline, CDR1 is SQVTM and CDR2 ANQGSEA. J gave up 1 base and V 6 bases, and 5 bases lay outside the gene matches.

At least ten counts were recorded for this clonotype. V and J are TRBV18 and TRBJ2-3; tentatively, D is TRBD2 (5 bases). The V end was cut by 0 bases, the J end by 2 bases, with 6 bases between. The germline gives CDR1 KGHSH, CDR2 LQKENI. This CDR3 is built from 14 residues. CDR3: CASSPPEDTDTQYF. The CDR3 coding sequence is TGTGCCAGCTCACCACCGGAGGACACAGATACGCAGTATTTT.

The V gene is TRBV11-2, the J gene TRBJ2-3; D ambiguous. The CDR3 length is 17 residues. Germline-derived CDR1 and CDR2 are SGHAT and FQNNGV. The V and J ends lost 7 bases and 2 bases respectively, with 22 bases between them. CDR3: CASTLRPRRTLTDTQYF. The CDR3 nucleotides read TGTGCCAGCACTCTTCGCCCCCGCCGTACTCTCACAGATACGCAGTATTTT. Full variable domain (missing parts from reference TRBV11-2 and TRBJ2-3): EAGVAQSPRYKIIEKRQSVAFWCNPISGHATLYWYQQILGQGPKLLIQFQNNGVVDDSQLPKDRFSAERLKGVDSTLKIQPAKLEDSAVYLCASTLRPRRTLTDTQYFGPGTRLTVL.

This clonotype was seen repeatedly, ten times or more. J is TRBJ1-1 and V is TRBV29-1; D is unclear. The germline gives CDR1 SQVTM, CDR2 ANQGSEA. The CDR3 is 12 amino acids. The V and J ends lost 2 bases and 2 bases respectively, with 6 bases between them. CDR3 in amino acids: CSVESGNTEAFF. For the CDR3, the DNA is TGCAGCGTTGAAAGCGGTAACACTGAAGCTTTCTTT.

This clonotype was picked up many times. This chain links TRBV7-9 with TRBJ2-6, with D perhaps matching TRBD1 or TRBD2 (5 bases each). Looked up from germline, CDR1 is SEHNR and CDR2 is FQNEAQ (reference sequence). V gave up 4 bases and J gave up 0 bases, with 13 bases separating them. The CDR3 runs 17 residues. This chain's CDR3 is CASSSGTSSSGANVLTF. The CDR3 DNA reads TGTGCCAGCAGCTCCGGGACGTCGTCCTCTGGGGCCAACGTCCTGACTTTC.